Below are 19 T cell receptor beta chains sequenced from a single sample in a study of human T cells and chemical hapten exposure. The time point is: pre-sensitization, week 0. As for treatment: therapeutic diphenylcyclopropenone sensitization with weekly scalp DPC. In TCRdb, the RACE reads were re-called with MiXCR into one record per CDR3 protein. The sample gives approximately 260,000 distinct CDR3 sequences, roughly 8% of which show up once; more than 1% is in the top ten. The starting material was whole blood, obtained in connection with sensitization to the hapten diphenylcyclopropenone (DPC). Receptors were obtained from a man between 18 and 29 years old with alopecia areata. Some clones in this sample may be carry-over from other donors' samples.

This clonotype was detected many times. This sequence joins TRBV7-2 and TRBJ2-1, with TRBD2 as a possible D gene (5 bases). Between the trimmed V and J ends, which lost 5 bases and 1 base, there was a span of 15 bases. Germline V gene sequence: CDR1 SGHTA, CDR2 FQGNSA. The CDR3 length is 16 residues. CDR3 loop: CASSNTLATSYNEQFF. DNA of the CDR3: TGTGCCAGCAGCAACACTCTAGCAACGTCCTACAATGAGCAGTTCTTC.

A few counts support this clonotype. V usage is TRBV7-3 and J usage is TRBJ2-1; TRBD2 agrees at 7 bases. CDR1 and CDR2 (germline): SGHTA, FQGTGA. J gave up 5 bases and V 5 bases, and 15 bases lay outside the gene matches. The length of the CDR3 is 17 residues. CDR3 nucleotide sequence: TGTGCCAGCAGCCCGAGTCCTGGCGGGGGAGATCACAATGAGCAGTTCTTC. Translation: CASSPSPGGGDHNEQFF.

This clonotype has more than one count but fewer than ten. This chain connects TRBV4-3 to TRBJ1-2; no clear D gene. The CDR3 loop spans 13 amino acids. CDR1 is LGHNA and CDR2 is YSLEER in the germline V gene. V lost 0 bases and J 8 bases, leaving 10 bases between the germline ends. The CDR3 here is CASSQDLRNGYTF. Here the CDR3 DNA reads TGCGCCAGCAGCCAAGATCTAAGGAACGGCTACACCTTC.

This clonotype was counted only a few times. The rearrangement links TRBV5-1 to TRBJ1-1; 8 nucleotides match TRBD1. The junction had 7 bases not matched to a gene; V was cut back by 4 bases and J by 11 bases. CDR3 length: 12 amino acids. Germline CDR1 SGHRS, CDR2 YFSETQ. The CDR3 sequence: CASSAQGAKAFF. Here the CDR3 DNA reads TGCGCCAGCAGCGCGCAGGGGGCGAAGGCTTTCTTT.

This clonotype has only a few counts. The chain has TRBV6-6 and TRBJ1-5; D gene ambiguous. In germline, CDR1 is MNHNY, CDR2 SVGAGI (reference sequence). CDR3 length: 12 residues. With 6 bases removed from V and 6 bases from J, the gap between germline ends came to 9 bases. This chain's CDR3 is CASSFLSQPQHF. In DNA form, the CDR3 reads TGTGCCAGCAGCTTCCTTTCTCAGCCCCAGCATTTT.

The V call is TRBV6-5, the J call TRBJ1-2; 7 bases are a match to TRBD1. V was pared by 8 bases and J by 4 bases, with 10 bases of the junction left unmatched. The CDR3 runs to 14 residues. Germline CDR1 is MNHEY and CDR2 is SVGAGI. The CDR3 loop reads CASFRGTEFYGYTF. The CDR3 nucleotides are TGTGCCAGCTTTCGAGGGACAGAATTCTATGGCTACACCTTC.

In this sample, this clonotype turned up a few times. The J gene is TRBJ1-2, the V gene TRBV20-1; D is perhaps TRBD1 (5 bases). The ends were cut back, 1 base at V and 1 base at J, with 10 bases in the middle. This CDR3 contains 14 residues. The germline V gene encodes CDR1 DFQATT and CDR2 SNEGSKA (reference sequence). Here the CDR3 reads CSARGWRGNYGYTF. In DNA, the CDR3 is TGCAGTGCTAGAGGCTGGAGGGGTAACTATGGCTACACCTTC.

This clonotype was found many times. The chain uses TRBV4-3 and TRBJ1-1; D might be TRBD1 (6 bases). Germline lookup yields CDR1 LGHNA and CDR2 YSLEER. CDR3 size: 14 residues. Trimming took off 4 bases at V and 5 bases at J, with 14 bases between the two ends. CDR3 bases: TGCGCCAGCAGCCTCAGGGGCGGATGGACTGAAGCTTTCTTT. This gives the protein CASSLRGGWTEAFF.

This clonotype has more than one count but fewer than ten. This chain uses TRBV19 with TRBJ2-5; possibly TRBD2 for D (6 bases). This CDR3 is built from 15 residues. Trimming took 5 bases from V and 2 from J, leaving 15 bases between them. Germline CDR1 LNHDA, CDR2 SQIVND (reference sequence). CDR3 bases: TGTGCCAGTAGTCTATGGGACTCGAGGCAAGAGACCCAGTACTTC. This gives the protein CASSLWDSRQETQYF.

This clonotype was counted many times. J is TRBJ2-2 and V is TRBV7-9, with D perhaps given as TRBD1 or TRBD2 (5 bases each). V was trimmed by 5 bases and J by 1 base, leaving 8 bases between them. This CDR3 has 14 residues. Per germline, CDR1 SEHNR and CDR2 FQNEAQ (reference sequence). The CDR3 nucleotides are TGTGCCAGCAGCAGGGGAGAGAACACCGGGGAGCTGTTTTTT. This encodes CASSRGENTGELFF.

This clonotype was counted at least ten times. The rearrangement joins TRBV10-3 to TRBJ1-1; 8 nucleotides match TRBD1. V shed 3 bases, J shed 4 bases, and the junction held 7 bases outside the gene matches. Germline values: CDR1 ENHRY, CDR2 SYGVKD. The CDR3 extends over 15 amino acids. The CDR3 DNA follows: TGTGCCATCAGTGACAGGGGCAGGGGGCCCACTGAAGCTTTCTTT. Amino acid sequence: CAISDRGRGPTEAFF.

Many counts were recorded for this clonotype. The chain carries TRBV5-1 and TRBJ1-5, with D uncertain. CDR1 SGHRS and CDR2 YFSETQ come from the germline V gene. This CDR3 region has 14 residues. V shed 0 bases and J shed 3 bases, with 7 bases lying between them. Here the CDR3 DNA reads TGCGCCAGCAGCTTGGTACCGGACAATCAGCCCCAGCATTTT. Translation gives CASSLVPDNQPQHF.

This clonotype came up a few times. The chain has TRBV28 and TRBJ2-7; D is possibly TRBD1 (5 bases). V gave up 6 bases and J gave up 1 base, with 19 bases separating them. The CDR3 contains 16 residues. Germline-derived CDR1 and CDR2 are MDHEN and SYDVKM. CDR3 DNA: TGTGCCAGCAGGTCCGGCGGACGGCACAGGTCCTACGAGCAGTACTTC. Translating it yields CASRSGGRHRSYEQYF. The whole variable domain, remainder taken from reference TRBV28 and TRBJ2-7, is DVKVTQSSRYLVKRTGEKVFLECVQDMDHENMFWYRQDPGLGLRLIYFSYDVKMKEKGDIPEGYSVSREKKERFSLILESASTNQTSMYLCASRSGGRHRSYEQYFGPGTRLTVT.

This clonotype came up a few times. This chain links TRBV7-9 with TRBJ2-3; the D is unclear. Per germline, CDR1 SEHNR and CDR2 FQNEAQ (reference sequence). Trimming removed 0 bases from V and 0 bases from J, with 7 bases in between. The length of the CDR3 is 15 residues. CDR3 loop: CASSLAVPSTDTQYF. In nucleotides, the CDR3 is TGTGCCAGCAGCTTAGCGGTCCCTAGCACAGATACGCAGTATTTT.

This clonotype showed up many times. The chain has TRBV7-2 and TRBJ1-2; a weak D match, TRBD1 (5 bases). CDR1 and CDR2 (germline): SGHTA, FQGNSA. Deletions cut 2 bases from V and 5 bases from J, with 21 bases between. This CDR3 comprises 17 residues. Here the CDR3 reads CASSLKRLGTSSYGYTF. DNA of the CDR3: TGTGCCAGCAGCTTAAAGAGACTTGGGACCTCAAGTTATGGCTACACCTTC.

This clonotype came up a few times. The chain couples TRBV27 to TRBJ2-5, with a possible D match to TRBD1 (6 bases). Trimming shortened V by 5 bases and J by 0 bases, and 16 bases separated the two germline ends. CDR3 length equals 16 residues. CDR1 is MNHEY and CDR2 is SMNVEV in the germline V gene (reference sequence). CDR3 region: CASSLGTSPYQETQYF. The CDR3 DNA sequence: TGTGCCAGCAGTCTCGGGACAAGCCCGTACCAAGAGACCCAGTACTTC.

This clonotype was recorded many times. V is TRBV11-2 and J is TRBJ2-3, with no clear D. This CDR3 comprises 15 residues. Between the trimmed V and J ends, which lost 0 bases and 4 bases, there was a span of 11 bases. Germline values: CDR1 SGHAT, CDR2 FQNNGV. The CDR3 coding sequence is TGTGCCAGCAGCTTAGATAAAGGGATGCCAGATACGCAGTATTTT. Its translation is CASSLDKGMPDTQYF.

The rearrangement joins TRBV12-5 to TRBJ2-5; tentatively, D is TRBD1 (6 bases). The length of the CDR3 is 13 residues. The germline V and J ends were trimmed by 6 bases and 5 bases, with 13 bases remaining between them. Germline values: CDR1 LGHNT, CDR2 FRNRAP. CDR3: CASGSDRSETQYF. As DNA, the CDR3 is TGTGCTAGTGGCTCGGACAGATCCGAGACCCAGTACTTC.

This clonotype showed up just a few times. This chain connects TRBV11-2 to TRBJ2-5, with 9 nucleotides matching TRBD2. The trim removed 3 bases at V and 5 bases at J, leaving 7 bases unmatched. The germline V gene encodes CDR1 SGHAT and CDR2 FQNNGV. The CDR3 length is 15 residues. In DNA, the CDR3 is TGTGCCAGCAGCTTGATGACTAGCGGTTCTGAGACCCAGTACTTC. This codes for CASSLMTSGSETQYF.